The 18 T cell receptor beta chains given below trace back to one sample, sequenced in a study of neurological immune-mediated disorders. TCRdb passed the 5' RACE reads through MiXCR, listing each CDR3 protein once. This table holds 65,000 to 75,000 distinct CDR3 sequences, 4.8% found once. The sample consisted of PBMCs. These receptors all come from a woman in her 70s with multiple sclerosis.

There are many counts of this clonotype. CDR3 coding DNA: TGCGCCAGCAGCTTGGTGCCGCCGGGACAGGGTAGTAACAATGAGCAGTTCTTC. This sequence encodes CASSLVPPGQGSNNEQFF. The chain carries TRBV5-1 and TRBJ2-1, with 9 bases matching TRBD1. The CDR3 has 18 amino acids. The ends lost 0 bases at V and 5 bases at J; junction bases unmatched: 12. Germline assignment: CDR1 SGHRS and CDR2 YFSETQ.

This clonotype has at least ten counts. The rearrangement joins TRBV5-1 to TRBJ2-5; D is ambiguous. The CDR3 is 14 amino acids. V shed 1 base and J shed 2 bases, with 9 bases lying between them. Germline CDR1 is SGHRS and CDR2 is YFSETQ. The CDR3 nucleotides read TGCGCCAGCAGCTTGCCGGCTAGTCAAGAGACCCAGTACTTC. Its protein is CASSLPASQETQYF.

In its sample, this clonotype was seen many times. The chain joins TRBV5-1 to TRBJ2-3, with unresolved D. The CDR3 totals 12 residues. Germline CDR1 reads SGHRS; CDR2 reads YFSETQ. The V end was cut by 1 base, the J end by 3 bases, with 3 bases between. The CDR3 coding sequence is TGCGCCAGCAGCTTGTTTACAGATACGCAGTATTTT. This encodes CASSLFTDTQYF.

This clonotype showed up many times. The V and J genes are TRBV5-1 and TRBJ1-2; no firm D call. Germline V CDR1 and CDR2: SGHRS, YFSETQ. The CDR3 loop spans 13 amino acids. V was cut by 4 bases and J by 0 bases, with 7 bases left in between. Here the CDR3 reads CASSDGANYGYTF. CDR3 DNA sequence: TGCGCCAGCAGCGACGGGGCTAACTATGGCTACACCTTC.

This clonotype was recorded many times. The chain couples TRBV11-3 to TRBJ2-1; D uncertain. In germline, CDR1 is SGHNT, CDR2 YENEEA. This CDR3 region has 12 residues. V was shortened by 2 bases and J by 8 bases, with 7 bases between the two germline ends. The CDR3 is CASSLNGYEQFF. The CDR3 nucleotides read TGTGCCAGCAGCTTAAACGGCTATGAGCAGTTCTTC.

At least ten counts were recorded for this clonotype. J is TRBJ2-1 and V is TRBV29-1; D gene unclear. The germline V and J ends were trimmed by 3 bases and 5 bases, with 8 bases remaining between them. The CDR3 extends over 12 amino acids. The germline gives CDR1 SQVTM, CDR2 ANQGSEA. The CDR3 protein is CSVEVGHNEQFF. The CDR3 coding sequence is TGCAGCGTTGAGGTCGGTCACAATGAGCAGTTCTTC.

This clonotype was observed at least ten times. The chain carries TRBV5-1 and TRBJ1-1; D possibly corresponds to TRBD1 (5 bases). The CDR3 sequence is 15 residues long. V lost 0 bases and J lost 1, with 10 bases in between. Per the germline V gene, CDR1 is SGHRS and CDR2 is YFSETQ. As DNA, the CDR3 is TGCGCCAGCAGCTTGGAGGGGAGGCCGAACACTGAAGCTTTCTTT. Translating it yields CASSLEGRPNTEAFF.

This clonotype was counted between two and nine times. V gene TRBV3-1 combines with J gene TRBJ2-1; D gene uncertain. From germline, CDR1 is LGHDT and CDR2 YNNKEL (reference sequence). V lost 0 bases, J lost 16 bases, and 16 bases lay in between. This CDR3 is 13 amino acids long. The CDR3 region has the DNA TGTGCCAGCAGCCAAGATCGAAGTCGAGGAGAATTCTTC. Translation gives CASSQDRSRGEFF.

This clonotype appeared once. The genes are TRBV2 and TRBJ2-1; 7 bases match TRBD2. This CDR3 comprises 13 residues. V gave up 4 bases and J gave up 7 bases; unmatched junction bases: 4. Per germline, CDR1 SNHLY and CDR2 FYNNEI. Written as DNA, the CDR3 is TGTGCCAGCAGTGCGGCGGGAGTAAATGAGCAGTTCTTC. Protein: CASSAAGVNEQFF.

This clonotype was picked up many times. The genes are TRBV10-3 and TRBJ2-7, with TRBD2 identical over 8 bases. Germline values: CDR1 ENHRY, CDR2 SYGVKD. The CDR3 spans 15 residues. Germline trimming cut 6 bases from V and 0 bases from J; bases unmatched to any gene: 7. Written as DNA, the CDR3 is TGTGCCATCAGGCCCCAGGGACTAGACTCCTACGAGCAGTACTTC. Its protein is CAIRPQGLDSYEQYF.

This clonotype was observed at least ten times. This chain connects TRBV29-1 to TRBJ2-7; 9 bases are a match to TRBD1. The CDR3 contains 11 residues. The trim removed 7 bases at V and 3 bases at J, leaving 1 base unmatched. CDR1 is SQVTM and CDR2 is ANQGSEA in the germline V gene. The CDR3 DNA sequence: TGCAGCGGGGGACAGGGCTACGAGCAGTACTTC. Translated, it gives CSGGQGYEQYF.

A few counts support this clonotype. The CDR3 nucleotides are TGTGCCAGCAGTTTGCAGGAGGTATCAGATACGCAGTATTTT. Protein sequence: CASSLQEVSDTQYF. This chain links TRBV12-3 or TRBV12-4 with TRBJ2-3; possible D gene TRBD2, 5 bases. V was clipped by 3 bases and J by 4 bases, with 11 bases between them. The CDR3 totals 14 residues.

For this clonotype: This could be a read error, since a much larger clone is one nucleotide away. This sequence joins TRBV5-1 and TRBJ2-1; D might be TRBD2 (6 bases). The CDR3 loop spans 14 amino acids. V lost 0 bases and J lost 9, with 13 bases in between. CDR1 SGHRS and CDR2 YFSETQ come from the germline V gene. The CDR3 spells CASSLDLEGGEQFF. The CDR3 DNA is TGCGCCAGCAGCTTGGACCTAGAGGGAGGTGAGCAGTTCTTC.

For this clonotype: Possible read error: a much larger clone is one base away. This rearrangement joins TRBV7-6 to TRBJ2-3; D ambiguous. The CDR3 totals 15 residues. In germline, CDR1 is SGHVS, CDR2 FNYEAQ. The CDR3 DNA reads as TGTGCCAGCAGCTTAGGTTCTGCCTCCACAGATAAGCAGTATTTT. Amino acids: CASSLGSASTDKQYF.

This clonotype has at least ten counts. The rearrangement links TRBV5-1 to TRBJ1-2; 7 nucleotides agree with TRBD1. Germline CDR1 is SGHRS and CDR2 is YFSETQ. Trimming took 3 bases from V and 0 from J; bases not matched to a gene: 8. This CDR3 has 16 residues. The CDR3, as DNA: TGCGCCAGCAGCTCCCCCATGACAGGGTCTAACTATGGCTACACCTTC. Translated: CASSSPMTGSNYGYTF.

This clonotype was detected only a few times. The V gene is TRBV4-3, the J gene TRBJ1-4; the match to TRBD1 covers 7 bases. This CDR3 is 15 amino acids long. With 2 bases clipped from V and 8 bases from J, the junction kept 8 bases outside the gene matches. Germline CDR1 is LGHNA and CDR2 is YSLEER. CDR3 nucleotides: TGCGCCAGCAGCCAACGGGGACAGCTTCCGGAAAAACTGTTTTTT. Translating gives CASSQRGQLPEKLFF.

The sample holds many counts of this clonotype. CDR3 region: CASSLIAGNTGELFF. In nucleotides, the CDR3 is TGTGCCAGCAGCTTAATAGCGGGGAACACCGGGGAGCTGTTTTTT. J is TRBJ2-2 and V is TRBV7-2; 7 bases match TRBD2. The germline gives CDR1 SGHTA, CDR2 FQGNSA. J gave up 1 base and V 2 bases, and 1 base lay outside the gene matches. The CDR3 has 15 amino acids.

This chain links TRBV12-3 or TRBV12-4 with TRBJ2-1; D perhaps matches TRBD2 (6 bases). The V and J ends lost 8 bases and 6 bases respectively, with 11 bases between them. The CDR3 extends over 12 amino acids. The CDR3 loop reads CASGQGGNEQFF. In DNA, the CDR3 is TGTGCCAGCGGCCAGGGAGGCAATGAGCAGTTCTTC.